Sequencing of this TCR beta chain was carried out in a study of shared clonotypes between healthy human individuals. Study results and limitations: Collection of samples was limited to blood; tissue repertoires likely differ.

The naive CD8 subset, CD45RO-negative cells positively selected for CCR7, excluded terminally differentiated effector memory CD45RA+ cells. Donors, healthy HIV-negative adults, lacked recent acute infections or vaccinations. V trimming: 4 bases; J trimming: 7 bases; junction bases outside the gene matches: 9. Per germline, CDR1 SGDLS and CDR2 YYNGEE. This CDR3 spans 14 amino acids. Clones were sequenced by immunoSEQ multiplex PCR, and TCRdb holds only the in-frame ones, with some missing. Of 550,000 to 750,000 clones in the sample, about 92% were seen once. Turning to this clone: As yet, its antigen is unknown.

The clonotype was recovered from a man aged 25-45 years in good health. The chain carries TRBV9 and TRBJ2-7, with 9 bases that match TRBD1. The sequencing input was naive CD8+ T cells sorted from blood. In DNA form, the CDR3 reads TGTGCCAGCAGCCCTCGACAGGGGGAAGAGGAGCAGTACTTC. Its protein is CASSPRQGEEEQYF. Supplemented by reference TRBV9 and TRBJ2-7, the full variable domain reads DSGVTQTPKHLITATGQRVTLRCSPRSGDLSVYWYQQSLDQGLQFLIQYYNGEERAKGNILERFSAQQFPDLHSELNLSSLELGDSALYFCASSPRQGEEEQYFGPGTRLTVT.